The clone carrying this T cell receptor beta chain was seen once. Germline V gives CDR1 SGHAT, CDR2 FQDESV (reference sequence). The CDR3 loop spans 17 amino acids. J gave up 5 bases and V 4 bases, and 7 bases lay outside the gene matches. For sequencing, patients were chosen who had shown expansion of CD8+CD57+ cells by flow cytometry. This entry is derived from a study of CD8+CD57+ T cells in acquired aplastic anemia. For the study at large: The mean DNA yield obtained from sorted CD4+ and CD8+ cells came to about 3 ug.

The use of genomic DNA as template underpinned the TCR beta VDJ and CDR3 profiling. Using its own MiXCR run on the reads, TCRdb lists one record per CDR3 protein. The sample yields under 200,000 distinct CDR3 sequences, approximately 48% seen once. The source material was sorted CD4+, CD8+, or CD8+CD57+ T cells (not recorded which) from PBMCs. This chain joins TRBV11-1 and TRBJ2-2, with 13 bases matching TRBD2. This sequence was found in a human donor with aplastic anemia. CDR3 DNA sequence: TGTGCCAGCAGCTCCAGACTAGCGGGGGGAGAAACCGGGGAGCTGTTTTTT. Its translation is CASSSRLAGGETGELFF.